A selection of T cell receptor beta chains follows, all from one sample in a study of control samples from healthy donors and cancer patients. The repertoire was sequenced with immunoSEQ multiplex PCR; TCRdb's copy has only in-frame clones and lacks some. The sample includes 150,000 to 200,000 clones, 80% to 95% of them seen just once. Source material: blood. These receptors came from a woman aged 30 to 39 in good health. Both conserved end residues are part of each CDR3. A D gene is named only where the DNA matches it firmly. Only part of the rows carry a size: once, few, many, or a class if the clone is expanded.

j_call clone_size d_call v_call cdr3_aa cdr3_nt
TRBJ2-5 NA TRBD2 TRBV6-2/TRBV6-3 CASSRKSLAGKETQYF TGTGCCAGCAGTCGGAAATCGCTAGCGGGAAAAGAGACCCAGTACTTC
TRBJ1-1 NA NA TRBV5-8 CASTLGMNTEAFF TGTGCCAGCACCCTCGGGATGAACACTGAAGCTTTCTTT
TRBJ2-3 NA NA TRBV28 CASTPNREDTQYF TGTGCCAGCACCCCGAACAGGGAAGATACGCAGTATTTT
TRBJ2-7 NA NA TRBV7-9 CASSRALDYYEQYF TGTGCCAGCAGCCGGGCCCTGGACTACTACGAGCAGTACTTC
TRBJ2-1 NA TRBD2 TRBV29-1 CSVVGRESSYNEQFF TGCAGCGTTGTGGGGCGGGAGAGCTCCTACAATGAGCAGTTCTTC
TRBJ2-7 NA NA TRBV21-1 CASSNVRQGARGDSYEQYF TGTGCCAGCAGCAACGTGAGACAGGGGGCGAGGGGGGATTCCTACGAGCAGTACTTC
TRBJ1-4 NA TRBD1 TRBV7-8 CASSPRQGSDWEKLFF TGTGCCAGCAGCCCACGACAGGGCTCGGACTGGGAAAAACTGTTTTTT
TRBJ2-7 NA TRBD2 TRBV5-5 CASSPAGVRGFEQYF TGTGCCAGCAGCCCCGCGGGGGTTCGAGGGTTCGAGCAGTACTTC
TRBJ1-5 once NA TRBV29-1 CSAAGNGNQPQHF TGCAGCGCCGCAGGTAATGGCAATCAGCCCCAGCATTTT
TRBJ2-3 NA TRBD2 TRBV19 CASSRGSSGNAFTDTQYF TGTGCCAGTAGCCGGGGGAGTAGCGGGAACGCCTTCACAGATACGCAGTATTTT
TRBJ2-5 NA NA TRBV28 CASAQETQYF TGTGCCAGTGCTCAAGAGACCCAGTACTTC
TRBJ2-2 NA NA TRBV24-1 CATSEILTGELFF TGTGCCACCAGTGAGATACTCACCGGGGAGCTGTTTTTT
TRBJ1-5 NA NA TRBV21-1 CASNRNQPQHF TGTGCCAGCAACCGCAATCAGCCCCAGCATTTT
TRBJ2-7 few NA TRBV4-1 CASSLGRQAYEQYF TGCGCCAGCAGCCTAGGCAGACAGGCCTACGAGCAGTACTTC
TRBJ2-7 NA NA TRBV10-1 CASSRDGSYEQYF TGCGCCAGCAGCCGGGACGGTTCTTACGAGCAGTACTTC
TRBJ2-1 NA NA TRBV7-9 CASSSSVGRSYNEQFF TGTGCCAGCAGCTCGTCCGTGGGTCGGTCCTACAATGAGCAGTTCTTC
TRBJ1-1 NA NA TRBV7-2 CASSHPLLYTEAFF TGTGCCAGCAGCCACCCGTTGTTGTACACTGAAGCTTTCTTT
TRBJ2-7 once NA TRBV30 CAWSWRSSYEQYF TGTGCCTGGAGCTGGCGGAGCTCCTACGAGCAGTACTTC